This T cell receptor (beta chain) was profiled in a study of patients and donors after allogeneic stem cell transplantation. TCRdb itself ran the RT-PCR reads through MiXCR, one entry per CDR3 protein. Of a few hundred thousand distinct CDR3 sequences listed, about 38% were seen once; the top ten hold about 9.9%. This clonotype was detected a few times. The CDR3 loop spans 13 amino acids. V shed 5 bases and J shed 7 bases, with 14 bases lying between them. Germline CDR1 is MNHEY and CDR2 is SMNVEV (reference sequence). Sequenced input: blood, either unsorted or a sorted T cell fraction (not recorded which). The chain couples TRBV27 to TRBJ1-1; D is ambiguous. This clonotype originated in a human donor who was either an allogeneic HSCT recipient or a stem cell or donor lymphocyte infusion donor (not recorded which). It is not recorded whose cells these are; they may come from a transplant donor. The CDR3 DNA sequence: TGTGCCAGCAGTCGGAAGGGCCGTAGTGAAGCTTTCTTT. It specifies CASSRKGRSEAFF.